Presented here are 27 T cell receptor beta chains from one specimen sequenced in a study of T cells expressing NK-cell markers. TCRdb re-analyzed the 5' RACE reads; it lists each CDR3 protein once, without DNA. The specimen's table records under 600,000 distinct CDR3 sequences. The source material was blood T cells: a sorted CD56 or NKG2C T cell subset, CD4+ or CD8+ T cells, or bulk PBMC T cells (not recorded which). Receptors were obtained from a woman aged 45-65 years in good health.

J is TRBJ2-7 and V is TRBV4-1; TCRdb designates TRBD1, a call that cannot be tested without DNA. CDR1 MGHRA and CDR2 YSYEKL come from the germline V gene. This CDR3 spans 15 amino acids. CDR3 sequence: CASSQGPGTNYEQYF.

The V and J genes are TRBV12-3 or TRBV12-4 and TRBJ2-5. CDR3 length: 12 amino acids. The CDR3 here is CASSSGLMAQYF.

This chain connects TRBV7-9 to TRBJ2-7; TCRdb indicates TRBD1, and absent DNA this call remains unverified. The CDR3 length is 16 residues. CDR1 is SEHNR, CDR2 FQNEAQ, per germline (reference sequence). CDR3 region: CASSARWGQGMGEQYF. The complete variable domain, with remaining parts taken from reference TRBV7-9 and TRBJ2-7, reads DTGVSQNPRHKITKRGQNVTFRCDPISEHNRLYWYRQTLGQGPEFLTYFQNEAQLEKSRLLSDRFSAERPKGSFSTLEIQRTEQGDSAMYLCASSARWGQGMGEQYFGPGTRLTVT.

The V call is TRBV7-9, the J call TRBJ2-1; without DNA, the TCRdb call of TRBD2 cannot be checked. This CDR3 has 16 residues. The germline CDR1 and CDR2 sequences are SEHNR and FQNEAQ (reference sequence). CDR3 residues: CASSFRARQGGNEQFF.

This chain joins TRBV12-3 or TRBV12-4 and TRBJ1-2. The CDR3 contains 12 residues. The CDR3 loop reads CASSRQAEGYTF.

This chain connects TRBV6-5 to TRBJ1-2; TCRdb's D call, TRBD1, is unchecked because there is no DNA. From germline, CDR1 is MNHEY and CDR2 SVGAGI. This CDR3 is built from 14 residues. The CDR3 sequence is CASSYGTGVYGYTF.

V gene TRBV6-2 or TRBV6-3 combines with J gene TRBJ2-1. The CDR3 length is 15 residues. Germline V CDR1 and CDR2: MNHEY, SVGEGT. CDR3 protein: CASSKSTSFYNEQFF.

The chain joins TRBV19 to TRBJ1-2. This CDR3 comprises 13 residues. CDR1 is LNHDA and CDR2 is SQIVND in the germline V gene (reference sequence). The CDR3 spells CASSIDHRYGYTF.

The CDR3 reads CASSRRDGIDTQYF. The J gene is TRBJ2-3, the V gene TRBV3-1; TCRdb reports TRBD1, a call that lacks DNA to check it against. Germline CDR1 reads LGHDT; CDR2 reads YNNKEL (reference sequence). This CDR3 is built from 14 residues.

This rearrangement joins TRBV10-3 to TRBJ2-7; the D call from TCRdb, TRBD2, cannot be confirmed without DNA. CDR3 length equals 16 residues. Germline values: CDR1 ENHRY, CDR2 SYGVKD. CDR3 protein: CAISESGLAGPGEQYF.

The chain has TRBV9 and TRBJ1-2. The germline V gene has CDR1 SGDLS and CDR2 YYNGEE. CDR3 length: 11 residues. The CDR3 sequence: CASSRESGYTF.

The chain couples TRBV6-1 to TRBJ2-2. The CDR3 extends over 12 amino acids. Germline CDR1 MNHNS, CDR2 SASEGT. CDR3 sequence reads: CANNLGTGELFF.

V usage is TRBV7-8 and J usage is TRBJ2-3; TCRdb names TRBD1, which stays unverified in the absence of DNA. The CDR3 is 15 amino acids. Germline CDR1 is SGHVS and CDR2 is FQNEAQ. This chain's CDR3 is CASSSGRDVTDTQYF.

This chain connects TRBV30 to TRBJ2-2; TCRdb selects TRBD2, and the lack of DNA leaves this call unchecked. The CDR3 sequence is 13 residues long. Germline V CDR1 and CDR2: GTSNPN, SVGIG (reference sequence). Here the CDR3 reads CAWKGSSGTVLFF. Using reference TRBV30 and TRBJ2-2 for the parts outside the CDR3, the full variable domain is SQTIHQWPATLVQPVGSPLSLECTVEGTSNPNLYWYRQAAGRGLQLLFYSVGIGQISSEVPQNLSASRPQDRQFILSSKKLLLSDSGFYLCAWKGSSGTVLFFGEGSRLTVL.

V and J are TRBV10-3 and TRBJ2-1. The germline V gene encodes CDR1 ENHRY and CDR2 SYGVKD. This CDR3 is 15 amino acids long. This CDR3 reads CAISEGRTSYNEQFF.

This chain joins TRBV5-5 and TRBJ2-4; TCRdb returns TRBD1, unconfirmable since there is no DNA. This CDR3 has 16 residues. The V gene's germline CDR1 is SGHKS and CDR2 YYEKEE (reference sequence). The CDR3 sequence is CASSLVGTDAKNIQYF.

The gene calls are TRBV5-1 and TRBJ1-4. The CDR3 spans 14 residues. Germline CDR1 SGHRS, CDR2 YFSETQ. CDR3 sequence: CASSLGPGQLTLFF.

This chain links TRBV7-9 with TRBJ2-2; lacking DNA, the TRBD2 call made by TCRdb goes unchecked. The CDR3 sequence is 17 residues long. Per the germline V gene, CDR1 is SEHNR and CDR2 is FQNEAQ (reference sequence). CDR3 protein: CASSLGTSGRYTGELFF.

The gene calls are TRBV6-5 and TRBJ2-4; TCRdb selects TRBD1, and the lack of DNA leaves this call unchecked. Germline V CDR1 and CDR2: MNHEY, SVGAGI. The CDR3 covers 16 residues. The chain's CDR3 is CASSTPGAGGGNIQYF.

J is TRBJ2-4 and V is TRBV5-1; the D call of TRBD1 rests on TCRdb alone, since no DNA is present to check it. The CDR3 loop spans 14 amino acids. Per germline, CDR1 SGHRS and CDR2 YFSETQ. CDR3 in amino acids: CASTEDRAKNIQYF.

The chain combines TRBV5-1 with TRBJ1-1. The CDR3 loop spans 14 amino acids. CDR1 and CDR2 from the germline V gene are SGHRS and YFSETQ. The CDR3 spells CASSLLDTNTEAFF.

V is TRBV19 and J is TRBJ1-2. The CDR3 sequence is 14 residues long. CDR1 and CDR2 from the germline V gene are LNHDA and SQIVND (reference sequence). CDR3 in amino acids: CASSIPAAMYGYTF.

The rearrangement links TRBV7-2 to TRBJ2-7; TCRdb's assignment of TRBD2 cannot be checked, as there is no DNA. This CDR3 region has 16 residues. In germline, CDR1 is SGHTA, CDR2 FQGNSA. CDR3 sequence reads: CASSRSSGLLQGEQYF. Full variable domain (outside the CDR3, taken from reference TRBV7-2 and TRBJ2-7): GAGVSQSPSNKVTEKGKDVELRCDPISGHTALYWYRQSLGQGLEFLIYFQGNSAPDKSGLPSDRFSAERTGGSVSTLTIQRTQQEDSAVYLCASSRSSGLLQGEQYFGPGTRLTVT.

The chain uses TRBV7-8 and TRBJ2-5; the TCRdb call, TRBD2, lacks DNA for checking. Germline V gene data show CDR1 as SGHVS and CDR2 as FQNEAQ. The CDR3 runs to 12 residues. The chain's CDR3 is CASSSLAETQYF.

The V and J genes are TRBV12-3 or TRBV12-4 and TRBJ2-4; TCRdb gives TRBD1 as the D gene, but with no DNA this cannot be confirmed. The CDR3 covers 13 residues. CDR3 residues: CASSLSPPGIQYF.

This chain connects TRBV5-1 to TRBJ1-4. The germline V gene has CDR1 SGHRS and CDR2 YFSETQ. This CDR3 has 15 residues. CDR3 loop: CASSTRLATNEKLFF. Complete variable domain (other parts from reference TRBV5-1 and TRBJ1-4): KAGVTQTPRYLIKTRGQQVTLSCSPISGHRSVSWYQQTPGQGLQFLFEYFSETQRNKGNFPGRFSGRQFSNSRSEMNVSTLELGDSALYLCASSTRLATNEKLFFGSGTQLSVL.

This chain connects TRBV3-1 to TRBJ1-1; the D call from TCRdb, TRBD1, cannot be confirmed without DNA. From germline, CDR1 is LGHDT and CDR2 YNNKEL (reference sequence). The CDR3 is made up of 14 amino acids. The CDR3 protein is CASSQGPKGSEAFF.